The entry below describes one T cell receptor (beta chain). Antigen: not known. This sample was included in a study of a mutant IDH1 vaccine in newly diagnosed glioma. The time point: week 5, during vaccination. Every vaccination contained 300 ug of the mutant IDH1 20-mer peptide and was paired with topical imiquimod. V was cut by 2 bases and J by 3 bases, with 17 bases left in between. From germline, CDR1 is KGHSH and CDR2 LQKENI. This CDR3 is built from 16 residues. Here immunoSEQ multiplex PCR was the method, and the copy in TCRdb shows in-frame clones only, minus some. The repertoire includes more than 9,500 clones, around nine tenths of them detected once, and 5% to 7% sits in the top ten.

V gene TRBV18 combines with J gene TRBJ2-7, with D possibly matching TRBD1 (6 bases). The sample consisted of PBMCs, taken from a glioma patient whose treatment included an IDH1 peptide vaccine. This clonotype was obtained from a woman between 40 and 50 years old with glioma. Some clones in this sample may be carry-over from other donors' samples. The CDR3 reads CASSPYPGALNYEQYF. DNA for the CDR3: TGTGCCAGCTCACCATACCCAGGGGCTCTTAACTACGAGCAGTACTTC.